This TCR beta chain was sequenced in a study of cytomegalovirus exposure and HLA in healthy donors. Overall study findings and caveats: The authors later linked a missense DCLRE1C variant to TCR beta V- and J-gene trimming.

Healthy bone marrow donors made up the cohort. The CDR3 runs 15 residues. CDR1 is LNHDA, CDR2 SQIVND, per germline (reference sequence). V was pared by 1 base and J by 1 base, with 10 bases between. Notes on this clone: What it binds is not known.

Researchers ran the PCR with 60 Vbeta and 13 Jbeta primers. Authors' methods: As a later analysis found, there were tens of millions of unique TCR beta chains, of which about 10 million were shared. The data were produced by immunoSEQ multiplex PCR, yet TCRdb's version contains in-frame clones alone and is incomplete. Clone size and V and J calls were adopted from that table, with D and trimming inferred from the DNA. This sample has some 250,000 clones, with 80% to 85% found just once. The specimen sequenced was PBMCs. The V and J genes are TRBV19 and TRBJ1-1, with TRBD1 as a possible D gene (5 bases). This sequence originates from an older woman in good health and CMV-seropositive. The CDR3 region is CASSIVRTPNTEAFF. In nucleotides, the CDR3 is TGTGCCAGTAGTATAGTCCGGACACCGAACACTGAAGCTTTCTTT.